A single sample is the source of the 20 T cell receptor beta chains below, sequenced in a study of blood T cell repertoires in COVID-19. Repertoires were generated with immunoSEQ multiplex PCR, while TCRdb's copy carries only in-frame clones and drops some. In the table there are about 120,000 clones, approximately 80% of which are singletons. Sample: peripheral blood. The receptors were sampled from a woman aged 45 to 65 with acute or convalescent COVID-19.

The chain couples TRBV24-1 to TRBJ2-3; D is perhaps TRBD1 (5 bases). CDR1 and CDR2 from the germline V gene are KGHDR and SFDVKD. The CDR3 runs to 14 residues. V lost 5 bases and J lost 1, with 9 bases in between. The CDR3 DNA is TGTGCCACCAGTGTCTCCAGGGGCACAGATACGCAGTATTTT. It yields the protein CATSVSRGTDTQYF.

The chain has TRBV24-1 and TRBJ1-5, with TRBD1 matching 8 bases. This CDR3 has 15 amino acids. Germline CDR1 is KGHDR and CDR2 is SFDVKD. J lost 5 bases, V lost 4 bases, and 6 bases had no gene match. CDR3 DNA sequence: TGTGCCACCAGTGAGGGGACAGGCCTCTATCAGCCCCAGCATTTT. It is translated as CATSEGTGLYQPQHF.

This sequence joins TRBV4-2 and TRBJ2-7, with 12 bases lining up with TRBD2. Germline V gene data show CDR1 as LGHNA and CDR2 as YNFKEQ. Trimming removed 2 bases from V and 3 bases from J; junction bases left unmatched: 11. The CDR3 is 18 residues long. The DNA for the CDR3 is TGTGCCAGCAGCCAATCCCGGACTAGCGGGGTTACGAACTACGAGCAGTACTTC. This sequence encodes CASSQSRTSGVTNYEQYF.

This rearrangement joins TRBV27 to TRBJ2-3; D may be TRBD2 (6 bases). V lost 8 bases and J lost 3, with 12 bases in between. The CDR3 runs to 13 residues. The germline CDR1 and CDR2 sequences are MNHEY and SMNVEV (reference sequence). This chain's CDR3 is CASAVAATDTQYF. The CDR3 nucleotides read TGTGCCAGCGCGGTAGCGGCTACAGATACGCAGTATTTT.

This clone was counted a few times. One junction end disagrees with the germline gene, perhaps due to a read error. The chain carries TRBV7-7 and TRBJ1-3, with a weak D call TRBD1 (6 bases). The CDR3 is 16 amino acids. Germline lookup yields CDR1 SSHAT and CDR2 FNYEAQ (reference sequence). CDR3 residues: CASSPMTGLGGNTIYF. CDR3 bases: TGTGCTAGCAGCCCCATGACAGGCCTTGGGGGAAACACCATATATTTT.

The chain recombines TRBV5-1 with TRBJ1-6, with D possibly matching TRBD1 (5 bases). V gave up 5 bases and J gave up 8 bases, with 17 bases separating them. Germline CDR1 and CDR2: SGHRS and YFSETQ. This CDR3 contains 15 residues. CDR3 nucleotide sequence: TGCGCCAGCAGTCCAGCGGGACCCCAGGATTCACCCCTCCACTTT. Protein product: CASSPAGPQDSPLHF.

This clone turned up a few times. The CDR3 nucleotides are TGTGCCAGCAGGAAAAACAAACAGGGGGCAACTGAAGCTTTCTTT. This translates into CASRKNKQGATEAFF. This rearrangement joins TRBV2 to TRBJ1-1, with TRBD1 matching 9 bases. J gave up 5 bases and V 6 bases, and 10 bases lay outside the gene matches. Germline V gives CDR1 SNHLY, CDR2 FYNNEI. The length of the CDR3 is 15 residues.

This chain uses TRBV3-1 (or the pseudogene TRBV3-2) with TRBJ1-4, with 12 bases fitting TRBD1. CDR1 LGHDT and CDR2 YNNKEL come from the germline V gene (reference sequence). The CDR3 length is 16 residues. The ends lost 0 bases at V and 8 bases at J; junction bases unmatched: 4. The CDR3: CASSQDTGTGGEKLFF. CDR3 in DNA: TGTGCCAGCAGCCAAGATACCGGGACAGGGGGCGAAAAACTGTTTTTT.

V and J are TRBV6-5 and TRBJ2-1, with 7 nucleotides matching TRBD2. Germline V CDR1 and CDR2: MNHEY, SVGAGI. With 2 bases clipped from V and 7 bases from J, the junction kept 5 bases outside the gene matches. The CDR3 runs 14 residues. CDR3: CASSYGAGINEQFF. DNA for the CDR3: TGTGCCAGCAGTTACGGAGCGGGGATTAATGAGCAGTTCTTC.

This clone has a single count. One end of the junction varies from germline; a read error may be responsible. V gene TRBV28 combines with J gene TRBJ1-2; D is uncertain. The CDR3 runs to 11 residues. Looked up from germline, CDR1 is MDHEN and CDR2 is SYDVKM. CDR3 coding DNA: TGTGCCAGCTCTTATGCCGAGCTTATCGCCTTC. As protein: CASSYAELIAF.

V usage is TRBV7-2 and J usage is TRBJ2-1; D perhaps matches TRBD2 (5 bases). Germline CDR1 SGHTA, CDR2 FQGNSA. The V gene lost 5 bases and the J gene lost 8 bases, with 13 bases spanning the gap. The CDR3 has 13 residues. The CDR3 bases are TGTGCCAGCAGCCGGAGGTTTGGGGATGAGCAGTTCTTC. It specifies CASSRRFGDEQFF.

The CDR3 coding sequence is TGTGCCAGCAGCTTTTCAGGGGATGGGACCGCCGGCACAGATACGCAGTATTTT. Translation gives CASSFSGDGTAGTDTQYF. The chain couples TRBV5-6 to TRBJ2-3; maybe TRBD1 (6 bases). Trimming cost V 2 bases and J 1 base, with 20 bases left between them. In germline, CDR1 is SGHDT, CDR2 YYEEEE. There are 18 residues in the CDR3.

The chain has TRBV6-5 and TRBJ1-1; possible D gene TRBD1, 5 bases. This CDR3 comprises 11 residues. Looked up from germline, CDR1 is MNHEY and CDR2 is SVGAGI. V was pared by 6 bases and J by 5 bases, with 7 bases between. The CDR3 sequence is CASRGQTEAFF. The CDR3 nucleotides are TGTGCCAGCAGGGGGCAGACTGAAGCTTTCTTT.

The V call is TRBV3-1 (or the pseudogene TRBV3-2), the J call TRBJ1-2; 10 bases align to TRBD1. This CDR3 has 15 residues. V lost 1 base and J lost 6; bases outside the gene matches: 5. In germline, CDR1 is LGHDT, CDR2 YNNKEL (reference sequence). The CDR3 DNA is TGTGCCAGCAGCCAAGTCAGGACAGGGGGTGATGGCTACACCTTC. It yields the protein CASSQVRTGGDGYTF.

CDR3 DNA: TGTGCCAGCAGCCGGGGGGTTGGTCAGCCCCAGCATTTT. This translates into CASSRGVGQPQHF. The chain recombines TRBV27 with TRBJ1-5; possible D gene TRBD1, 5 bases. Germline V gene data show CDR1 as MNHEY and CDR2 as SMNVEV (reference sequence). Trimming cost V 6 bases and J 6 bases, with 12 bases left between them. The CDR3 contains 13 residues.

The chain employs TRBV7-9 and TRBJ2-1, with D perhaps matching TRBD2 (6 bases). The V end lost 7 bases, the J end lost 7 bases, and 20 bases lay between the germline ends. Germline CDR1 is SEHNR and CDR2 is FQNEAQ (reference sequence). CDR3 size: 15 residues. CDR3 region: CASTQRGTQTNEQFF. CDR3 nucleotide sequence: TGTGCCAGCACCCAGCGCGGGACTCAGACAAATGAGCAGTTCTTC.

CDR3 region: CSTRTSGTYEQYF. Here the CDR3 DNA reads TGCAGCACCCGGACTAGCGGAACCTACGAGCAGTACTTC. The chain has TRBV29-1 and TRBJ2-7; 10 nucleotides line up with TRBD2. After removal of 8 bases from V and 2 bases from J, the junction contained 6 bases not matched to a gene. The CDR3 loop spans 13 amino acids. In germline, CDR1 is SQVTM, CDR2 ANQGSEA.

V is TRBV18 and J is TRBJ2-7; 12 positions agree with TRBD2. The CDR3 has 16 amino acids. Germline CDR1 and CDR2: KGHSH and LQKENI. Trimming cost V 1 base and J 4 bases; bases outside gene matches: 5. The CDR3 loop is CASSPRKTSGSYEQYF. The CDR3 region has the DNA TGTGCCAGCTCACCACGAAAGACTAGCGGGAGTTACGAGCAGTACTTC.

The chain links TRBV6-5 to TRBJ2-3, with D possibly matching TRBD1 (6 bases). The germline V and J ends were trimmed by 2 bases and 9 bases, with 12 bases remaining between them. This CDR3 is built from 13 residues. Germline CDR1 MNHEY, CDR2 SVGAGI. The CDR3 loop is CASSYRVGATQYF. CDR3 DNA sequence: TGTGCCAGCAGTTACAGGGTGGGGGCCACGCAGTATTTT.

The CDR3 spells CASSRFERQPQHF. The CDR3 DNA reads as TGCGCCAGCAGTCGTTTTGAGAGGCAGCCCCAGCATTTT. V usage is TRBV23-1 and J usage is TRBJ1-5; D not certain. TRBV23-1 is an ORF; its function is uncertain. The CDR3 length is 13 residues. With 4 bases removed from V and 7 bases from J, the gap between germline ends came to 11 bases.